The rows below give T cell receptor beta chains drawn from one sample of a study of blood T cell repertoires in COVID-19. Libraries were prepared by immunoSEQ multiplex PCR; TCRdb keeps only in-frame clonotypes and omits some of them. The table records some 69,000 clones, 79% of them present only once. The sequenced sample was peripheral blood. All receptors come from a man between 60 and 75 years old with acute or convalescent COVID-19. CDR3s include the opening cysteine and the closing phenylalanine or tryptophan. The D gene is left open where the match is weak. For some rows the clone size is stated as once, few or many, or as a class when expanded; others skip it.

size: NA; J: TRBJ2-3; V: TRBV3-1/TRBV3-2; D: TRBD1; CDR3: CASSQFQGADTQYF; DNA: TGTGCCAGCAGCCAATTCCAGGGGGCAGATACGCAGTATTTT
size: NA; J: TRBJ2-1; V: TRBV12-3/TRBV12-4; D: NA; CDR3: CASSFRGEQFF; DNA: TGTGCCAGCAGTTTTCGGGGTGAGCAGTTCTTC
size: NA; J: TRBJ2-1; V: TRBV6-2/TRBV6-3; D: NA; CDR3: CASSFGADSYNEQFF; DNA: TGTGCCAGCAGTTTTGGGGCAGACTCCTACAATGAGCAGTTCTTC
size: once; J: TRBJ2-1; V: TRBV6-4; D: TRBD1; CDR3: CASSGDRRAYNEQFF; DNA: TGTGCCAGCAGTGGGGACAGGAGAGCGTACAATGAGCAGTTCTTC
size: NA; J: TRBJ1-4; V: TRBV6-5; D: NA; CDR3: CASAHRPNEKLFF; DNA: TGTGCCAGCGCCCACAGGCCTAATGAAAAACTGTTTTTT
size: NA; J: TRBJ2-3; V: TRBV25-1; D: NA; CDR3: CASSPRNTQYF; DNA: TGTGCCAGCAGCCCGAGGAATACGCAGTATTTT
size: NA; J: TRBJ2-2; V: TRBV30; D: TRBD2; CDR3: CAWRPRLADYTGELFF; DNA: TGTGCCTGGAGACCCCGACTAGCGGACTACACCGGGGAGCTGTTTTTT
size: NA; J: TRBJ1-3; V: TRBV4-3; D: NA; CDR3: CASSQSNTIYF; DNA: TGCGCCAGCAGCCAATCGAACACCATATATTTT
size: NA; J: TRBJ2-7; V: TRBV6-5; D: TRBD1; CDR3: CASRYTGTGLGEQYF; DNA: TGTGCCAGCAGGTACACCGGGACAGGGTTGGGGGAGCAGTACTTC
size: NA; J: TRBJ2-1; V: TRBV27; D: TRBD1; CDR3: CASSLSPGQPNNEQFF; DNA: TGTGCCAGCAGTTTATCGCCGGGACAGCCCAACAATGAGCAGTTCTTC
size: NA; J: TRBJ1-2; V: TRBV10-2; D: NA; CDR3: CASSLNGGSNYGYTF; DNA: TGCGCCAGCAGTTTAAACGGGGGATCTAACTATGGCTACACCTTC
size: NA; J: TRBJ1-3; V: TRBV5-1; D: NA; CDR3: CASSARAGRSGNTIYF; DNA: TGCGCCAGCAGCGCCCGGGCAGGGAGGTCTGGAAACACCATATATTTT
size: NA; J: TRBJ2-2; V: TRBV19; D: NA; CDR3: CASSLGQGNTGELFF; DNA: TGTGCCAGTAGCTTGGGTCAGGGGAACACCGGGGAGCTGTTTTTT
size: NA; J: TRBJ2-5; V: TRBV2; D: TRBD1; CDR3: CASWRTGYRETQYF; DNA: TGTGCCAGCTGGAGGACAGGGTATCGAGAGACCCAGTACTTC
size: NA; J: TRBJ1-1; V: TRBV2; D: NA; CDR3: CASSGYGDTEAFF; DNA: TGTGCCAGCAGTGGTTACGGAGACACTGAAGCTTTCTTT
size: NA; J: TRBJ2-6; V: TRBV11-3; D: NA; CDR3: CASSPGSGDSGANVLTF; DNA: TGTGCCAGCAGCCCTGGGTCAGGGGACTCTGGGGCCAACGTCCTGACTTTC
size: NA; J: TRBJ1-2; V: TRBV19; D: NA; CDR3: CASSLGAGYGYTF; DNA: TGTGCCAGTAGTCTCGGGGCGGGGTATGGCTACACCTTC
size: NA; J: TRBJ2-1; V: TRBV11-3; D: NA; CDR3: CASSLTRGGNEQFF; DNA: TGTGCCAGCAGCTTAACAAGGGGGGGCAATGAGCAGTTCTTC
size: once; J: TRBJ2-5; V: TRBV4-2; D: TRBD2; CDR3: CASSLRPIGEGQETQYF; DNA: TGTGCCAGCAGCCTAAGACCGATAGGGGAGGGACAAGAGACCCAGTACTTC
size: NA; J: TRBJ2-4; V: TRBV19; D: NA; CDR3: CASSIVREAGWAKNIQYF; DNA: TGTGCCAGTAGTATAGTTAGGGAGGCAGGGTGGGCCAAAAACATTCAGTACTTC
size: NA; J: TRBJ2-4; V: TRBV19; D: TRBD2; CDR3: CASNKGGIAKNIQYF; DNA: TGTGCCAGTAATAAGGGAGGGATAGCCAAAAACATTCAGTACTTC
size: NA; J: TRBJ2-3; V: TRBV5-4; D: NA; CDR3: CASSAWPDTQYF; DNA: TGTGCCAGCAGCGCATGGCCAGATACGCAGTATTTT
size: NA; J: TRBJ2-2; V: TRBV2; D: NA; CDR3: CASSVRGGDTGELFF; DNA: TGTGCCAGCAGTGTCCGCGGGGGCGACACCGGGGAGCTGTTTTTT
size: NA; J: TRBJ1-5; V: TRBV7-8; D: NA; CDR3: CASSLARQNQPQHF; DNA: TGTGCCAGCAGCTTAGCTAGACAGAATCAGCCCCAGCATTTT
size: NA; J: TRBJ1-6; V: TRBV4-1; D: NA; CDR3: CASSRRPVSDNSPLHF; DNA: TGCGCCAGCAGCCGGAGACCAGTCTCGGATAATTCACCCCTCCACTTT
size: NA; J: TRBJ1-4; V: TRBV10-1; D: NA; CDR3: CASPPRGPTLAGWKRATNEKLFF; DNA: TGCGCCAGCCCCCCGCGGGGCCCCACTCTCGCGGGATGGAAAAGGGCAACTAATGAAAAACTGTTTTTT
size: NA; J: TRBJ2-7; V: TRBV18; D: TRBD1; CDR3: CASSLTPGTGDHEQYF; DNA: TGTGCCAGCTCATTAACCCCCGGGACAGGGGACCACGAGCAGTACTTC
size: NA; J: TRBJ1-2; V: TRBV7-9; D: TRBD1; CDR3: CASRAGQGPGYGYTF; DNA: TGTGCCAGCAGAGCCGGACAGGGGCCCGGCTATGGCTACACCTTC
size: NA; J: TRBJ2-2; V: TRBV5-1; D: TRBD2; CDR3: CASSSGFLAGASNTGELFF; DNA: TGCGCCAGCAGCTCTGGTTTCCTAGCGGGGGCGTCGAACACCGGGGAGCTGTTTTTT
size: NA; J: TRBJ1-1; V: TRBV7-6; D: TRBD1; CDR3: CASSFRQGAPNTEAFF; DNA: TGTGCCAGCAGCTTTAGGCAGGGGGCGCCGAACACTGAAGCTTTCTTT
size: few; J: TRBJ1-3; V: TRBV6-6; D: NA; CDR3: CASSRRQSQPFLSGNTIYF; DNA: TGTGCCAGCAGTCGCCGACAGAGCCAACCTTTTCTCTCTGGAAACACCATATATTTT
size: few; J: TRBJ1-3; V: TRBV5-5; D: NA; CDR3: CASSSLTGTGNTIYF; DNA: TGTGCCAGCAGCTCCCTTACAGGGACTGGAAACACCATATATTTT
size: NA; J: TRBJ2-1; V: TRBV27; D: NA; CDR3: CASSARLESSYNEQFF; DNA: TGTGCCAGCAGTGCAAGACTGGAAAGCTCCTACAATGAGCAGTTCTTC
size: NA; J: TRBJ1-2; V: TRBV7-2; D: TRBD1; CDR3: CASSFGQGARIDGYTF; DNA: TGTGCCAGCAGCTTCGGACAGGGGGCGCGGATTGATGGCTACACCTTC
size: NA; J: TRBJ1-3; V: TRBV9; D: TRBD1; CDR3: CASSGTGGAGSPGNTIYF; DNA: TGTGCCAGCAGCGGGACAGGGGGCGCGGGATCTCCTGGAAACACCATATATTTT
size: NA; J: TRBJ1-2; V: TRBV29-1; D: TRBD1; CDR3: CSADREMNGYTF; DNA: TGCAGCGCTGACAGGGAAATGAATGGCTACACCTTC
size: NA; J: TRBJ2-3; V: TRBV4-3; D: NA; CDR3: CASSQEGRSTDTQYF; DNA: TGCGCCAGCAGCCAAGAGGGCCGAAGCACAGATACGCAGTATTTT
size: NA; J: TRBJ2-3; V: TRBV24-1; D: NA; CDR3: CATSDSFLDTQYF; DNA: TGTGCCACCAGTGATTCGTTCCTAGATACGCAGTATTTT
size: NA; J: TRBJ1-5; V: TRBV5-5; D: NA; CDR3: CASSLAPGDSVNQPQHF; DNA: TGTGCCAGCAGCTTGGCTCCCGGCGACAGTGTCAATCAGCCCCAGCATTTT
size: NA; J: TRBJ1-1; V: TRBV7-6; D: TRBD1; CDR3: CASSLDRDTEAFF; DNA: TGTGCCAGCAGCCTCGACAGGGATACTGAAGCTTTCTTT
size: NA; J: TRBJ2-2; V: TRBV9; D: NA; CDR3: CASSPPRGVTGELFF; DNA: TGTGCCAGCAGCCCCCCCAGGGGGGTCACCGGGGAGCTGTTTTTT
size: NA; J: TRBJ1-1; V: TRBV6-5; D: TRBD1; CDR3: CASSPDRVEAFF; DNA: TGTGCCAGCAGCCCCGACAGGGTTGAAGCTTTCTTT
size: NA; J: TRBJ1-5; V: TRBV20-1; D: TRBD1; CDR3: CSASRGQGEANQPQHF; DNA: TGCAGTGCTAGTAGGGGACAGGGAGAGGCAAATCAGCCCCAGCATTTT
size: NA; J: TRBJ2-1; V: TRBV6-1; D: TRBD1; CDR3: CASIEGTGHYNEQFF; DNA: TGTGCCAGCATTGAAGGGACAGGTCACTACAATGAGCAGTTCTTC
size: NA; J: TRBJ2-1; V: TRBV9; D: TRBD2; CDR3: CASSETGTSGGLEQFF; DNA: TGTGCCAGCAGCGAGACCGGGACTAGCGGGGGACTGGAGCAGTTCTTC
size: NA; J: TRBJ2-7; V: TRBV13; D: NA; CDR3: CASTYLAQGTYEQYF; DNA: TGTGCCAGCACCTACCTCGCCCAGGGTACCTACGAGCAGTACTTC
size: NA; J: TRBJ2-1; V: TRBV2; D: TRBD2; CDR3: CASKRTSGGATGEQFF; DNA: TGTGCCAGCAAAAGGACTAGCGGGGGGGCCACTGGTGAGCAGTTCTTC
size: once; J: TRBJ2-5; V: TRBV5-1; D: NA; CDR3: CASSPGSPGETQYF; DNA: TGCGCCAGCAGTCCGGGTAGCCCGGGGGAGACCCAGTACTTC